These T cell receptor beta chains were read from a single sample in a study of blood T cell repertoires in COVID-19. The protocol was immunoSEQ multiplex PCR, while the TCRdb copy is restricted to in-frame clones and leaves out a portion. The sample includes 68,000 or so clones, roughly 88% of them seen just once. Sample: peripheral blood. The receptors derive from a man in his thirties or forties with acute or convalescent COVID-19. The CDR3 runs from the conserved cysteine through the conserved F or W. The order of the fields is J gene, clone size, D gene, V gene, CDR3 protein, CDR3 DNA. D genes are given only for firm matches. Rows may omit the clone size; those that give it use once, few, many or a size class.

TRBJ2-3 | - | TRBD1 | TRBV5-1 | CASRSGQITDTQYF | TGCGCCAGCAGGTCGGGACAGATAACAGATACGCAGTATTTT
TRBJ1-1 | - | - | TRBV12-3/TRBV12-4 | CASSRQQDTSFF | TGTGCCAGCAGCCGCCAACAGGATACGTCTTTCTTT
TRBJ2-4 | - | TRBD2 | TRBV7-2 | CASSPGLAGPKNIQYF | TGTGCCAGCAGCCCAGGACTAGCGGGACCCAAAAACATTCAGTACTTC
TRBJ2-7 | - | TRBD1 | TRBV15 | CATSRGTGGRYEQYF | TGTGCCACCAGCAGAGGGACAGGGGGGAGGTACGAGCAGTACTTC
TRBJ2-7 | - | - | TRBV19 | CASSSRRSSYEQYF | TGTGCCAGTAGTTCACGGCGGAGCTCCTACGAGCAGTACTTC
TRBJ2-5 | - | TRBD1 | TRBV18 | CASSRHRGPQETQYF | TGTGCCAGCTCCCGGCACAGGGGTCCTCAAGAGACCCAGTACTTC
TRBJ1-4 | - | - | TRBV25-1 | CASSEWDINEKLFF | TGTGCCAGCAGTGAATGGGACATTAATGAAAAACTGTTTTTT
TRBJ1-5 | - | - | TRBV3-1/TRBV3-2 | CASSQVQVRQPQHF | TGTGCCAGCAGCCAAGTACAGGTCAGACAGCCCCAGCATTTT
TRBJ2-2 | - | - | TRBV7-2 | CASSLSGTTTGELFF | TGTGCCAGCAGCTTGTCCGGGACAACCACCGGGGAGCTGTTTTTT
TRBJ1-5 | - | TRBD1 | TRBV4-2 | CASSQHGDRNQPQHF | TGTGCCAGCAGCCAGCACGGGGACAGGAATCAGCCCCAGCATTTT
TRBJ2-1 | - | TRBD2 | TRBV9 | CASSVGSGGFNEQFF | TGTGCCAGCAGCGTAGGAAGCGGGGGTTTCAATGAGCAGTTCTTC
TRBJ1-6 | once | - | TRBV4-1 | CASSQTANTLVNSPLHF | TGCGCCAGCAGCCAAACGGCAAACACCCTAGTTAATTCACCCCTCCACTTT
TRBJ1-4 | - | - | TRBV3-1/TRBV3-2 | CASSQDLKGEKLFF | TGTGCCAGCAGCCAAGATCTTAAGGGGGAAAAACTGTTTTTT
TRBJ1-1 | once | - | TRBV28 | CASTYNRDGFLAFF | TGTGCCAGCACCTATAACAGGGATGGTTTTTTGGCTTTCTTT
TRBJ2-7 | - | - | TRBV6-1 | CASSREYEQYF | TGTGCCAGCAGCCGGGAGTACGAGCAGTACTTC
TRBJ2-7 | - | TRBD1 | TRBV18 | CASSRGQEDEQYF | TGTGCCAGCTCACGGGGACAGGAGGATGAGCAGTACTTC
TRBJ2-3 | - | - | TRBV24-1 | CATSEPGVSTDTQYF | TGTGCCACCAGTGAACCAGGGGTTAGCACAGATACGCAGTATTTT
TRBJ1-2 | - | TRBD1 | TRBV5-1 | CASSLVGTANYGYTF | TGCGCCAGCAGCTTGGTAGGGACAGCGAACTATGGCTACACCTTC
TRBJ2-7 | - | TRBD1 | TRBV5-1 | CASSLITGGATYEQYF | TGCGCCAGCAGCCTAATTACAGGGGGTGCGACCTACGAGCAGTACTTC
TRBJ2-5 | - | - | TRBV15 | CATSNRLDNQETQYF | TGTGCCACCAGCAATCGATTGGACAACCAAGAGACCCAGTACTTC
TRBJ2-7 | - | TRBD2 | TRBV7-3 | CASSSLLAPNSYEQYF | TGTGCCAGCAGCTCCCTACTAGCGCCAAATTCCTACGAGCAGTACTTC
TRBJ1-3 | - | TRBD1 | TRBV3-1/TRBV3-2 | CASTSNLGTGVGNTIYF | TGTGCCAGCACCTCGAACTTAGGGACAGGGGTTGGAAACACCATATATTTT
TRBJ2-7 | - | TRBD1 | TRBV28 | CASSPYRDSFYEQYF | TGTGCCAGCAGTCCGTACCGGGACAGCTTCTACGAGCAGTACTTC
TRBJ1-3 | - | - | TRBV7-6 | CASSLGPLQGIGNTIYF | TGTGCCAGCAGCTTAGGCCCACTCCAGGGTATTGGAAACACCATATATTTT
TRBJ2-5 | - | - | TRBV12-3/TRBV12-4 | CASSFLETQYF | TGTGCCAGCAGTTTCTTGGAGACCCAGTACTTC
TRBJ1-2 | - | TRBD1 | TRBV28 | CASSPGTETFYGYTF | TGTGCCAGCAGTCCCGGGACAGAGACTTTCTATGGCTACACCTTC
TRBJ2-7 | - | TRBD1 | TRBV5-4 | CASSPDRSSYEQYF | TGTGCCAGCAGCCCGGACAGGAGCTCCTACGAGCAGTACTTC
TRBJ2-5 | once | - | TRBV7-2 | CASKKGVGETQYF | TGTGCCAGCAAAAAGGGGGTAGGAGAGACCCAGTACTTC
TRBJ2-3 | - | TRBD2 | TRBV7-8 | CASSLRELSTDTQYF | TGTGCCAGCAGCTTGCGGGAGCTGAGCACAGATACGCAGTATTTT
TRBJ1-2 | once | - | TRBV6-2/TRBV6-3 | CASSYKTRGYTF | TGTGCCAGCAGTTACAAGACTCGAGGCTACACCTTC
TRBJ1-1 | - | - | TRBV12-5 | CASGQNTEAFF | TGTGCTAGTGGACAGAACACTGAAGCTTTCTTT
TRBJ1-4 | - | - | TRBV6-5 | CASSPGNEKLFF | TGTGCCAGCTCTCCAGGGAATGAAAAACTGTTTTTT
TRBJ2-3 | - | - | TRBV10-3 | CAISDGGSTTDTQYF | TGTGCCATCAGTGACGGGGGTTCTACGACAGATACGCAGTATTTT
TRBJ1-1 | - | - | TRBV5-1 | CASSLGSEAFF | TGCGCCAGCAGCTTGGGGAGTGAAGCTTTCTTT
TRBJ1-1 | - | - | TRBV7-9 | CASSFQGNTEAFF | TGTGCCAGCAGCTTTCAGGGGAACACTGAAGCTTTCTTT
TRBJ2-3 | once | - | TRBV29-1 | CSVGRGTDTQYF | TGCAGCGTTGGGCGGGGCACAGATACGCAGTATTTT
TRBJ1-2 | - | TRBD1 | TRBV13 | CASSQIGQGGGYTF | TGTGCCAGCAGCCAAATCGGACAGGGTGGAGGCTACACCTTC
TRBJ1-2 | - | - | TRBV6-5 | CASSLRSYGYTF | TGTGCCAGCAGTCTCAGATCCTATGGCTACACCTTC
TRBJ2-3 | - | TRBD2 | TRBV29-1 | CSVEGLQGGPDTQYF | TGCAGCGTTGAGGGGCTCCAGGGAGGGCCAGATACGCAGTATTTT
TRBJ1-2 | - | TRBD1 | TRBV18 | CASSSQGNYGYTF | TGTGCCAGCTCATCACAGGGGAACTATGGCTACACCTTC
TRBJ2-3 | - | TRBD2 | TRBV28 | CATDLTSGSSTDTQYF | TGTGCCACAGATCTGACTAGCGGGAGTAGCACAGATACGCAGTATTTT
TRBJ2-2 | once | TRBD1 | TRBV14 | CASSQHTTGAYTGELFF | TGTGCCAGCAGCCAACACACTACAGGGGCTTACACCGGGGAGCTGTTTTTT
TRBJ2-1 | - | TRBD2 | TRBV28 | CARRGAISYNEQFF | TGTGCCAGGCGGGGGGCGATCTCCTACAATGAGCAGTTCTTC
TRBJ1-5 | - | - | TRBV6-2/TRBV6-3 | CASSYHPGGRNQPQHF | TGTGCCAGCAGTTACCACCCGGGGGGCAGAAATCAGCCCCAGCATTTT
TRBJ1-5 | - | TRBD1 | TRBV27 | CASSPDRGLGQPQHF | TGTGCCAGCAGTCCTGACAGGGGGCTAGGTCAGCCCCAGCATTTT
TRBJ2-7 | - | - | TRBV27 | CASGVGAWYEQYF | TGTGCCAGCGGGGTAGGGGCGTGGTACGAGCAGTACTTC
TRBJ2-3 | once | - | TRBV5-1 | CASSLEDRATDTQYF | TGCGCCAGCAGCTTGGAGGACAGAGCCACAGATACGCAGTATTTT
TRBJ2-7 | - | TRBD1 | TRBV7-9 | CASTRLGDRENEQYF | TGTGCCAGCACCCGGCTCGGCGACAGGGAAAACGAGCAGTACTTC
TRBJ2-3 | few | - | TRBV3-1/TRBV3-2 | CASRDRADTQYF | TGTGCCAGCAGGGACAGAGCAGATACGCAGTATTTT
TRBJ2-2 | - | TRBD2 | TRBV4-1 | CASSQGLAGTGELFF | TGCGCCAGCAGCCAGGGACTAGCGGGAACCGGGGAGCTGTTTTTT
TRBJ1-4 | - | TRBD1 | TRBV19 | CASTHRGGVGEKLFF | TGTGCCAGTACCCACAGGGGTGGAGTCGGTGAAAAACTGTTTTTT
TRBJ2-7 | - | TRBD1 | TRBV5-4 | CASSFHRGNYEQYF | TGTGCCAGCAGCTTCCACAGGGGGAACTACGAGCAGTACTTC
TRBJ2-2 | - | TRBD2 | TRBV30 | CAWSVVLAGTGELFF | TGTGCCTGGAGTGTGGTCCTAGCGGGGACCGGGGAGCTGTTTTTT
TRBJ2-5 | - | - | TRBV28 | CASSLTGPGGWETQYF | TGTGCCAGCAGCCTAACAGGGCCCGGAGGTTGGGAGACCCAGTACTTC
TRBJ2-1 | - | TRBD2 | TRBV5-1 | CASSSTSGAYNEQFF | TGCGCCAGCAGCTCAACTAGCGGAGCCTACAATGAGCAGTTCTTC